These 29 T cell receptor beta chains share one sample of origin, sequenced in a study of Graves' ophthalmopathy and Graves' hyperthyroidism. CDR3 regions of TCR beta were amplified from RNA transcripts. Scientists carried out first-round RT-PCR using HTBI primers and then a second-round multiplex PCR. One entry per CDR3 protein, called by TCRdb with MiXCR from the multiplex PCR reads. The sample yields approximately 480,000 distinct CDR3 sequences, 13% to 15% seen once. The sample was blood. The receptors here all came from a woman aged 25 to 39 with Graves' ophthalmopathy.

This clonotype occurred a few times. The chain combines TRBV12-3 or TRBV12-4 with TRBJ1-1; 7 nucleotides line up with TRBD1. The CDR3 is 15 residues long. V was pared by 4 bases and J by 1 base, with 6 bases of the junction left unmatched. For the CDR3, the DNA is TGTGCCAGCAGTTCCCGGGACAGTAGGAACACTGAAGCTTTCTTT. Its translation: CASSSRDSRNTEAFF.

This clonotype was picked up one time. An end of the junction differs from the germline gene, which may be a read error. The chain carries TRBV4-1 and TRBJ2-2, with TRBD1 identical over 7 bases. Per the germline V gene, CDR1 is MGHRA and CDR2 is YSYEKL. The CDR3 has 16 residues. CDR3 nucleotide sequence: TGCGCCAGCAGCCCGGTCAGGCAAGGGGGCACCGGGGAGCTGTTGTTT. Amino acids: CASSPVRQGGTGELLF.

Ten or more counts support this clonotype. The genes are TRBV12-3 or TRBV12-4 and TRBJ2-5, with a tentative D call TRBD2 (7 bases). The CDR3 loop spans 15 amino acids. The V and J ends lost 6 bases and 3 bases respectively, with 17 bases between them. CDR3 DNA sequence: TGTGCCAGCAGCTTGGGGGCGGGAGTTAAAGAGACCCAGTACTTC. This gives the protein CASSLGAGVKETQYF.

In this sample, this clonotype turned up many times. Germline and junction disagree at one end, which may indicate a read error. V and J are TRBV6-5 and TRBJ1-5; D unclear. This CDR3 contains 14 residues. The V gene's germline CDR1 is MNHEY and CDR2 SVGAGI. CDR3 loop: CASSYVPSSQPQHF. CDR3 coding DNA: TGTGCCAGCAGTTATGTCCCAAGCAGTCAGCCCCAGCATTTT.

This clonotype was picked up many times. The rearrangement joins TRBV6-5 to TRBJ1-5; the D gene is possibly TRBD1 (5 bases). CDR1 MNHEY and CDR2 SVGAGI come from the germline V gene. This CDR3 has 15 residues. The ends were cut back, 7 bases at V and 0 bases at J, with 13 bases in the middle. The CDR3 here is CASTGDGNSNQPQHF. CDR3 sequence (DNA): TGTGCCAGCACGGGGGACGGTAATAGCAATCAGCCCCAGCATTTT.

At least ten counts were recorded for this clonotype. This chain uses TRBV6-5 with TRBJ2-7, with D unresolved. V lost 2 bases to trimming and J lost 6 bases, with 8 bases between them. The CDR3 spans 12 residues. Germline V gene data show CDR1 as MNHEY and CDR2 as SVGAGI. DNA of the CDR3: TGTGCCAGCAGTTACATCATCGGCGAGCAGTACTTC. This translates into CASSYIIGEQYF.

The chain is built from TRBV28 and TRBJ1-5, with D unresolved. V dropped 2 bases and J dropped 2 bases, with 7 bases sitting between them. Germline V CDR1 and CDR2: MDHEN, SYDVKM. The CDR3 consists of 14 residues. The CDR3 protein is CASSLLIGNQPQHF. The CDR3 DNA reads TGTGCCAGCAGTTTACTGATTGGCAATCAGCCCCAGCATTTT.

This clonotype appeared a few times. CDR3: CSAGPLGTSGGTGTQYF. The CDR3 region has the DNA TGCAGTGCTGGACCACTGGGAACTAGCGGGGGAACAGGGACCCAGTACTTC. V and J are TRBV20-1 and TRBJ2-5; 11 bases align to TRBD2. Germline CDR1 is DFQATT and CDR2 is SNEGSKA (reference sequence). The CDR3 contains 17 residues. V gave up 5 bases and J gave up 7 bases; unmatched junction bases: 18.

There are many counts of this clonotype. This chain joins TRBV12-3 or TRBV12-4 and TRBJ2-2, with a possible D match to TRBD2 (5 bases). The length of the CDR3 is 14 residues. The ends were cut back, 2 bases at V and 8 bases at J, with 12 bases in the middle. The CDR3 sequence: CASSLKGVTGELFF. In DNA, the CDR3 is TGTGCCAGCAGTTTAAAGGGAGTCACGGGGGAGCTGTTTTTT.

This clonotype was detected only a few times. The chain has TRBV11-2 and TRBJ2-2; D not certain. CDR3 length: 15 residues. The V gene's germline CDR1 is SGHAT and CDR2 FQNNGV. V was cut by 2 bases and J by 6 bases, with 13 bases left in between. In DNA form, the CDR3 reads TGTGCCAGCAGCTTAATAACCGGAAGTCCCGGGGAGCTGTTTTTT. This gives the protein CASSLITGSPGELFF.

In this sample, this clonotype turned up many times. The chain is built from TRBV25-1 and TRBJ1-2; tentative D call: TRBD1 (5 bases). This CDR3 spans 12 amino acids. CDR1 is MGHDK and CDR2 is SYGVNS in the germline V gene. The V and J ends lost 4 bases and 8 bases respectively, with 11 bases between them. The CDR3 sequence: CASSVGARGYTF. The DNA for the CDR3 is TGTGCCAGCAGTGTCGGGGCACGGGGCTACACCTTC.

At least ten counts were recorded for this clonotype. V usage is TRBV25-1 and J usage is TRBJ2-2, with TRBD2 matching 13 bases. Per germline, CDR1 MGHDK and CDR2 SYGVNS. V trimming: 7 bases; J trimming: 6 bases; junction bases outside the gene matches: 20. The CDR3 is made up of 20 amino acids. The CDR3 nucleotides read TGTGCCAGCACCCGGGTGTGGGGACTAGCGGGATTTTTGTTCCCCGGGGAGCTGTTTTTT. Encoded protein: CASTRVWGLAGFLFPGELFF.

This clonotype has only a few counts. The chain's CDR3 is CASRESLRAYGYTF. CDR3 bases: TGCGCCAGCAGGGAGAGTCTGAGGGCCTATGGCTACACCTTC. The V call is TRBV5-1, the J call TRBJ1-2; no definite D call. Germline lookup yields CDR1 SGHRS and CDR2 YFSETQ. Trimming left V 5 bases short and J 4 bases short, with 15 bases between. The CDR3 loop spans 14 amino acids.

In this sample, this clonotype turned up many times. The DNA for the CDR3 is TGCGCCAGCAGCCAAGAAGGGGGACCGAGTCCCTACACTGAAGCTTTCTTT. Its translation: CASSQEGGPSPYTEAFF. The chain carries TRBV4-1 and TRBJ1-1; tentatively, D is TRBD1 (6 bases). The germline CDR1 and CDR2 sequences are MGHRA and YSYEKL. With 0 bases removed from V and 3 bases from J, the gap between germline ends came to 17 bases. The CDR3 is 17 residues long.

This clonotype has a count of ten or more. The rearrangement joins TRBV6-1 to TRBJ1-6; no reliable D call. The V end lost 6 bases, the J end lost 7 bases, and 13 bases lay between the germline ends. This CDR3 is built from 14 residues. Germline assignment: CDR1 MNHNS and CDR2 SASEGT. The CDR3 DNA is TGTGCCAGCAGGGTGGGCAGTCTGAATTCACCCCTCCACTTT. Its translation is CASRVGSLNSPLHF.

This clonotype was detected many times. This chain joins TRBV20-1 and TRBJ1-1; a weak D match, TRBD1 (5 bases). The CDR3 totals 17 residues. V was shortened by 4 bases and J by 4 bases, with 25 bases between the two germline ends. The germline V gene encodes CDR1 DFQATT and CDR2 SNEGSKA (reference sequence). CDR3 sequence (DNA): TGCAGTGCTAAAAAAGCCGGACCTTACGGGGGTAGCACTGAAGCTTTCTTT. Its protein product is CSAKKAGPYGGSTEAFF.

CDR3 nucleotides: TGTGCCAGCAGGAACAGGGGCAGTAACTATGGCTACACCTTC. This codes for CASRNRGSNYGYTF. V usage is TRBV6-1 and J usage is TRBJ1-2, with 7 bases fitting TRBD1. J lost 1 base, V lost 6 bases, and 5 bases had no gene match. This CDR3 comprises 14 residues. The germline CDR1 and CDR2 sequences are MNHNS and SASEGT.

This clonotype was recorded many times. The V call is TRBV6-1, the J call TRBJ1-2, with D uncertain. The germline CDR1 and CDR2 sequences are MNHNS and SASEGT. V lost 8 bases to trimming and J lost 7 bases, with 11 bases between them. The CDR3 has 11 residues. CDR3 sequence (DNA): TGTGCCAGCCGGACCCGGGGTGGCTACACCTTC. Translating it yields CASRTRGGYTF.

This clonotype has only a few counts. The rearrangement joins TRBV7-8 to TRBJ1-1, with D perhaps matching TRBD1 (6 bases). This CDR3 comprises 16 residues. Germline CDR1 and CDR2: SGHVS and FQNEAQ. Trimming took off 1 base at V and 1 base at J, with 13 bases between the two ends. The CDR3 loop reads CASSLGPDRPNTEAFF. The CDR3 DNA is TGTGCCAGCAGCTTAGGGCCCGACAGGCCGAACACTGAAGCTTTCTTT.

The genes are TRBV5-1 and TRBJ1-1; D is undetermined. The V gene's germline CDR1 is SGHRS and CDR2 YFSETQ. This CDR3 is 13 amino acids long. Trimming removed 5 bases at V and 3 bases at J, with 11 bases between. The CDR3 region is CASRTDIDTEAFF. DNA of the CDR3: TGCGCCAGCAGGACGGATATAGACACTGAAGCTTTCTTT.

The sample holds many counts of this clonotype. The CDR3 spells CASSAGTSGYEQYF. The CDR3 DNA sequence: TGTGCCAGCAGCGCCGGGACTAGCGGCTACGAGCAGTACTTC. J is TRBJ2-7 and V is TRBV9; TRBD2 agrees at 11 bases. CDR1 SGDLS and CDR2 YYNGEE come from the germline V gene. CDR3 length: 14 amino acids. Germline trimming cut 3 bases from V and 3 bases from J; bases unmatched to any gene: 2.

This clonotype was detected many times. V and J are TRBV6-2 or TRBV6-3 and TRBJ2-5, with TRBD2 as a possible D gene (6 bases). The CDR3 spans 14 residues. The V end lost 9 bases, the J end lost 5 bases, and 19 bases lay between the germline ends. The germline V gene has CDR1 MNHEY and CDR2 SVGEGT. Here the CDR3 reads CASRLEPPLETQYF. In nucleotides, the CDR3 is TGTGCCAGTAGACTAGAACCACCGCTCGAGACCCAGTACTTC.

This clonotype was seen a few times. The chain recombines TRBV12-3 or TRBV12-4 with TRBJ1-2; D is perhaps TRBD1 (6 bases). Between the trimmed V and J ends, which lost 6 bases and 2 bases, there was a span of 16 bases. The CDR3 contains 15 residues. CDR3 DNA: TGTGCCAGCAGATCGGGGGGGGCCGGAAACTATGGCTACACCTTC. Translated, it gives CASRSGGAGNYGYTF.

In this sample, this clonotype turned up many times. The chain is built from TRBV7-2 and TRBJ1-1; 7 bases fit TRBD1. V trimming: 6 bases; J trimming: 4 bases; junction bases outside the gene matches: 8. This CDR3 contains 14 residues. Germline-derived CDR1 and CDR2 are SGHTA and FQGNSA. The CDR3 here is CASSIDRASTEAFF. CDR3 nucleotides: TGTGCCAGCAGTATTGACAGGGCAAGCACTGAAGCTTTCTTT. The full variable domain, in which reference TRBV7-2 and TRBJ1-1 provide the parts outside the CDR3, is GAGVSQSPSNKVTEKGKDVELRCDPISGHTALYWYRQSLGQGLEFLIYFQGNSAPDKSGLPSDRFSAERTGGSVSTLTIQRTQQEDSAVYLCASSIDRASTEAFFGQGTRLTVV.

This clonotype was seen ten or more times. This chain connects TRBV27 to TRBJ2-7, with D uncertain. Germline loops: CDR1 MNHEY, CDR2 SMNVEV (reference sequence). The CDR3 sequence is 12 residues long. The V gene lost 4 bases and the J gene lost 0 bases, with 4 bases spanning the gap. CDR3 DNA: TGTGCCAGCAGTTCGAGCTCCTACGAGCAGTACTTC. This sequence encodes CASSSSSYEQYF.

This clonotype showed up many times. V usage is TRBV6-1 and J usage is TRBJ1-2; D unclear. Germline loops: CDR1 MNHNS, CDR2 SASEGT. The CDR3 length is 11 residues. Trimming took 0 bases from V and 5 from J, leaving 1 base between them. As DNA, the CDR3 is TGTGCCAGCAGTGAAGCGTATGGCTACACCTTC. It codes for CASSEAYGYTF.

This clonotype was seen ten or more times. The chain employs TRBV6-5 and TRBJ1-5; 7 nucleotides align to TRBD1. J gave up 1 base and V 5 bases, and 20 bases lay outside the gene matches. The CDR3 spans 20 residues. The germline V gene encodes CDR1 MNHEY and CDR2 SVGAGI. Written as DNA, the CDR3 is TGTGCCAGCAGTCCCGGTAACAGGGGAGGTCTCCGGATGAGCAATCAGCCCCAGCATTTT. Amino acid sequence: CASSPGNRGGLRMSNQPQHF.

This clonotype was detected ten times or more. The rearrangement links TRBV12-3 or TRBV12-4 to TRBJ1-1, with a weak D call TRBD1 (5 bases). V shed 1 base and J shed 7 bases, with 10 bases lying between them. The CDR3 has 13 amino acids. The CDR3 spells CASSLGGTLEAFF. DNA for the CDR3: TGTGCCAGCAGTTTAGGTGGGACCCTTGAAGCTTTCTTT.

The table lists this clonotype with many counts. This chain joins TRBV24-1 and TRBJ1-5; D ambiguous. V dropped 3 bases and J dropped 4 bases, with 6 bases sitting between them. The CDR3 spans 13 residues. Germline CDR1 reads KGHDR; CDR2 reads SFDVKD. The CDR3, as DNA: TGTGCCACCAGTGATGTGGGGAATCAGCCCCAGCATTTT. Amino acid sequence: CATSDVGNQPQHF.